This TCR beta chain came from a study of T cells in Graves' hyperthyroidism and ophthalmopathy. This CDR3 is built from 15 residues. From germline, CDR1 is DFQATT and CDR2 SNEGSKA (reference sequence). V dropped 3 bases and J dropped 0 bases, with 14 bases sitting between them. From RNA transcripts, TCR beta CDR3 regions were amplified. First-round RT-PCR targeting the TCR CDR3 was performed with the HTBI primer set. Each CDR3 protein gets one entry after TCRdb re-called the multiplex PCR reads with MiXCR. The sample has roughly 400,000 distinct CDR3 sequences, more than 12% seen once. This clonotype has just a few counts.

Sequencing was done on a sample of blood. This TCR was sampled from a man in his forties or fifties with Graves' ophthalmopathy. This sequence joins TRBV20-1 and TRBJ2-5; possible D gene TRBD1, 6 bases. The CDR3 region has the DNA TGCAGTGCTAGTTCGAGGACAGCCTACCAAGAGACCCAGTACTTC. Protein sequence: CSASSRTAYQETQYF.